This T cell receptor (beta chain) was sequenced for a study of T cell responses to AZD1222 COVID-19 vaccine. Germline-derived CDR1 and CDR2 are SEHNR and FQNEAQ (reference sequence). Trimming cost V 0 bases and J 7 bases, with 6 bases left between them. The CDR3 length is 13 residues. TCRdb's copy holds only in-frame clones and misses some; the assay was immunoSEQ multiplex PCR. Of approximately 180,000 clones in the sample, around nine tenths were seen once. The rearrangement links TRBV7-9 to TRBJ1-4; D unresolved. The source is an adult in good health. The material sequenced was peripheral blood, taken on day 0 of AZD1222 vaccination. DNA for the CDR3: TGTGCCAGCAGCTTAGCGGCCCTTGAAAAACTGTTTTTT. Translation: CASSLAALEKLFF.